This record covers a single TCR beta chain. Its antigen is undetermined. The CDR3 runs to 14 residues. V dropped 6 bases and J dropped 3 bases, with 11 bases sitting between them. Germline V gene lookup returns CDR1 MNHEY and CDR2 SVGAGI. The source of the sample is a study of cytomegalovirus exposure and HLA in healthy donors. The study, taken as a whole, reports: There were fewer than 200 TCR beta chains listed as cytomegalovirus-associated. Sequencing likely produced, as an artifact, a cluster of highly shared sequence variants. Presence/absence analyses assumed roughly uniform sequencing depth across donors. Association of a missense DCLRE1C variant with TCR beta V- and J-gene trimming was reported in a later analysis.

The PCR contained 60 Vbeta and 13 Jbeta primers. Generated by immunoSEQ multiplex PCR, the TCRdb table keeps only in-frame clones and is missing some. In the table there are 110,000 to 150,000 clones, about 80% of which are singletons. The chain links TRBV6-5 to TRBJ1-4; the D gene is possibly TRBD1 (5 bases). The sequencing input was PBMCs. The clonotype comes from a woman aged 30 to 39 in good health and CMV-seronegative. CDR3 bases: TGTGCCAGCAGATCAGACAGCCCTAATGAAAAACTGTTTTTT. It encodes CASRSDSPNEKLFF.